Listed below are T cell receptor beta chains from one sample, sequenced in a study of radiotherapy plus CTLA-4 blockade in lung cancer. Measured with immunoSEQ multiplex PCR; TCRdb has only the in-frame clones, and not every one. The table records 75,000 to 100,000 clones, approximately 85% of them present only once. Source: peripheral blood, taken from a patient treated with radiotherapy plus ipilimumab. The receptor set was obtained from a human donor with non-small cell lung cancer who had a partial response to radiotherapy plus ipilimumab. The CDR3 runs from the conserved cysteine through the conserved F or W. Fields, in order: V gene, clone size, J gene, D gene, CDR3 protein, CDR3 DNA. D genes are given only for firm matches. Size tells how often a clone was seen (once, few, many) or the class of an expanded clone, and some rows leave it out.

v_call: TRBV6-5; clone_size: -; j_call: TRBJ2-5; d_call: -; cdr3_aa: CASRTPGVWDQYF; cdr3_nt: TGTGCCAGCAGGACCCCAGGGGTCTGGGACCAGTACTTC
v_call: TRBV19; clone_size: few; j_call: TRBJ1-1; d_call: -; cdr3_aa: CASRGRGAEAFF; cdr3_nt: TGTGCCAGTCGGGGGAGGGGAGCTGAAGCTTTCTTT
v_call: TRBV19; clone_size: few; j_call: TRBJ2-3; d_call: -; cdr3_aa: CASSILGGTDTQYF; cdr3_nt: TGTGCCAGTAGTATACTGGGAGGAACAGATACGCAGTATTTT
v_call: TRBV7-2; clone_size: -; j_call: TRBJ2-3; d_call: -; cdr3_aa: CASSWGPADTQYF; cdr3_nt: TGTGCCAGCAGCTGGGGCCCGGCAGATACGCAGTATTTT
v_call: TRBV9; clone_size: -; j_call: TRBJ2-7; d_call: -; cdr3_aa: CASSAGPGTYEQYF; cdr3_nt: TGTGCCAGCAGCGCTGGACCGGGGACCTACGAGCAGTACTTC
v_call: TRBV11-2; clone_size: -; j_call: TRBJ2-2; d_call: -; cdr3_aa: CASSLGDSARSTGELFF; cdr3_nt: TGTGCCAGCAGCTTAGGTGACTCCGCGCGAAGCACCGGGGAGCTGTTTTTT
v_call: TRBV6-1; clone_size: -; j_call: TRBJ1-4; d_call: -; cdr3_aa: CASGAGEREKLFF; cdr3_nt: TGTGCCAGCGGCGCAGGGGAGAGAGAAAAACTGTTTTTT
v_call: TRBV25-1; clone_size: -; j_call: TRBJ2-3; d_call: TRBD2; cdr3_aa: CASSEPREGGPDTQYF; cdr3_nt: TGTGCCAGCAGTGAACCTAGGGAGGGAGGGCCAGATACGCAGTATTTT
v_call: TRBV7-6; clone_size: -; j_call: TRBJ2-5; d_call: TRBD1; cdr3_aa: CASSPGTGGGGGETQYF; cdr3_nt: TGTGCCAGCAGCCCAGGGACAGGGGGCGGCGGGGGGGAGACCCAGTACTTC
v_call: TRBV18; clone_size: -; j_call: TRBJ2-7; d_call: TRBD1; cdr3_aa: CASSPRQGAYEQYF; cdr3_nt: TGTGCCAGCTCACCACGACAGGGGGCCTACGAGCAGTACTTC
v_call: TRBV6-1; clone_size: -; j_call: TRBJ2-1; d_call: -; cdr3_aa: CASSELALSYNEQFF; cdr3_nt: TGTGCCAGCAGTGAACTAGCGCTCTCCTACAATGAGCAGTTCTTC
v_call: TRBV23-1; clone_size: few; j_call: TRBJ1-5; d_call: -; cdr3_aa: CASSPQSQFDQPQHF; cdr3_nt: TGCGCCAGCAGTCCCCAATCGCAGTTCGATCAGCCCCAGCATTTT
v_call: TRBV5-4; clone_size: -; j_call: TRBJ2-5; d_call: TRBD1; cdr3_aa: CASSFGQGMQETQYF; cdr3_nt: TGTGCCAGCAGCTTCGGACAGGGGATGCAAGAGACCCAGTACTTC
v_call: TRBV2; clone_size: -; j_call: TRBJ1-5; d_call: -; cdr3_aa: CASRAGGDLGPQHF; cdr3_nt: TGTGCCAGCAGGGCGGGAGGGGACTTGGGGCCCCAGCATTTT
v_call: TRBV7-2; clone_size: -; j_call: TRBJ2-5; d_call: TRBD2; cdr3_aa: CASSPQSDGRPRETQYF; cdr3_nt: TGTGCCAGCAGCCCACAGTCAGACGGGAGGCCGCGGGAGACCCAGTACTTC
v_call: TRBV6-4; clone_size: few; j_call: TRBJ2-1; d_call: -; cdr3_aa: CASSDSITGSNEQFF; cdr3_nt: TGTGCCAGCAGTGACTCGATCACAGGGAGCAATGAGCAGTTCTTC
v_call: TRBV9; clone_size: -; j_call: TRBJ2-2; d_call: -; cdr3_aa: CASSSSVPGGSGELFF; cdr3_nt: TGTGCCAGCAGCTCTAGCGTCCCAGGAGGATCCGGGGAGCTGTTTTTT
v_call: TRBV30; clone_size: -; j_call: TRBJ1-1; d_call: TRBD1; cdr3_aa: CAWETGFNTEAFF; cdr3_nt: TGTGCCTGGGAGACAGGGTTTAACACTGAAGCTTTCTTT
v_call: TRBV19; clone_size: once; j_call: TRBJ2-5; d_call: TRBD2; cdr3_aa: CASTPGLAEQETQYF; cdr3_nt: TGTGCCAGTACCCCTGGACTAGCGGAACAAGAGACCCAGTACTTC
v_call: TRBV4-1; clone_size: -; j_call: TRBJ2-1; d_call: TRBD1; cdr3_aa: CASSQVTQGARNEQFF; cdr3_nt: TGCGCCAGCAGCCAAGTAACGCAGGGGGCGCGGAATGAGCAGTTCTTC
v_call: TRBV18; clone_size: once; j_call: TRBJ1-4; d_call: -; cdr3_aa: CASSPPQRGPEKLFF; cdr3_nt: TGTGCCAGCTCACCACCTCAAAGGGGTCCCGAAAAACTGTTTTTT
v_call: TRBV28; clone_size: -; j_call: TRBJ2-5; d_call: -; cdr3_aa: CASSLPQAETQYF; cdr3_nt: TGTGCCAGCAGTTTACCACAGGCAGAGACCCAGTACTTC
v_call: TRBV29-1; clone_size: -; j_call: TRBJ1-4; d_call: -; cdr3_aa: CSVETGVGTNEKLFF; cdr3_nt: TGCAGCGTTGAAACGGGAGTTGGAACTAATGAAAAACTGTTTTTT
v_call: TRBV7-8; clone_size: -; j_call: TRBJ1-1; d_call: TRBD1; cdr3_aa: CASSSWTGNTEAFF; cdr3_nt: TGTGCCAGCAGCTCCTGGACAGGGAACACTGAAGCTTTCTTT
v_call: TRBV19; clone_size: once; j_call: TRBJ2-3; d_call: -; cdr3_aa: CASRDRSGTDTQYF; cdr3_nt: TGTGCCAGTCGAGACAGGTCCGGCACAGATACGCAGTATTTT
v_call: TRBV29-1; clone_size: -; j_call: TRBJ2-7; d_call: -; cdr3_aa: CSVIGAGATYEQYF; cdr3_nt: TGCAGCGTTATAGGGGCAGGGGCCACCTACGAGCAGTACTTC
v_call: TRBV7-2; clone_size: -; j_call: TRBJ2-5; d_call: TRBD2; cdr3_aa: CASSLGPSGETQYF; cdr3_nt: TGTGCCAGCAGCTTAGGGCCTAGCGGAGAGACCCAGTACTTC
v_call: TRBV2; clone_size: -; j_call: TRBJ1-2; d_call: TRBD1; cdr3_aa: CAASGTEYGYTF; cdr3_nt: TGTGCCGCTTCCGGGACAGAATATGGCTACACCTTC
v_call: TRBV7-2; clone_size: -; j_call: TRBJ2-5; d_call: TRBD2; cdr3_aa: CASSPRGAGFQETQYF; cdr3_nt: TGTGCCAGCAGCCCCCGGGGAGCGGGGTTCCAAGAGACCCAGTACTTC
v_call: TRBV18; clone_size: -; j_call: TRBJ2-1; d_call: -; cdr3_aa: CASSLNPGDNEQFF; cdr3_nt: TGTGCCAGCTCCCTAAACCCGGGGGACAATGAGCAGTTCTTC
v_call: TRBV7-2; clone_size: -; j_call: TRBJ2-7; d_call: TRBD2; cdr3_aa: CASSSLGRPPYEQYF; cdr3_nt: TGTGCCAGCAGCTCCCTCGGGAGGCCTCCCTACGAGCAGTACTTC
v_call: TRBV6-1; clone_size: -; j_call: TRBJ2-1; d_call: TRBD2; cdr3_aa: CASSELIGTSLGEQFF; cdr3_nt: TGTGCCAGCAGTGAATTAATCGGGACTAGCCTAGGTGAGCAGTTCTTC
v_call: TRBV28; clone_size: -; j_call: TRBJ1-1; d_call: -; cdr3_aa: CASTPGRGLGEAFF; cdr3_nt: TGTGCCAGCACCCCCGGTAGGGGCTTGGGTGAAGCTTTCTTT
v_call: TRBV7-2; clone_size: -; j_call: TRBJ2-1; d_call: TRBD2; cdr3_aa: CASSLAGTSGGTYYNEQFF; cdr3_nt: TGTGCCAGCAGCTTAGCCGGGACTAGCGGAGGGACCTACTACAATGAGCAGTTCTTC